This T cell receptor beta chain appears in the sequencing data of a study of blood T cell repertoires in COVID-19. Looking at the study overall: Samples came from the United States, Italy and Spain, spanning acute and convalescent COVID-19. The analysed material was cDNA or gDNA that came from T cells, B-cell-depleted T cells, or PBMCs.

V shed 2 bases and J shed 2 bases, with 16 bases lying between them. Per the germline V gene, CDR1 is SGHTA and CDR2 is FQGNSA. The CDR3 sequence is 16 residues long. In the authors' workflow: Amplification of reference gene primers was used by the study to estimate nucleated cell counts. TCRdb's table, derived via immunoSEQ multiplex PCR, lists solely in-frame clones and lacks some. For V, J and clone size, that table is used; D and trimming come from the DNA. In the table there are under 150,000 clones, about 80% of which are singletons. This receptor was taken from a woman in her sixties with acute or convalescent COVID-19. Material: peripheral blood. J is TRBJ2-7 and V is TRBV7-2; weak D call: TRBD1 (6 bases). The CDR3 here is CASSLFITGTPYEQYF. In nucleotides, the CDR3 is TGTGCCAGCAGCTTATTCATTACAGGGACCCCCTACGAGCAGTACTTC. The whole variable domain, remainder taken from reference TRBV7-2 and TRBJ2-7, is GAGVSQSPSNKVTEKGKDVELRCDPISGHTALYWYRQSLGQGLEFLIYFQGNSAPDKSGLPSDRFSAERTGGSVSTLTIQRTQQEDSAVYLCASSLFITGTPYEQYFGPGTRLTVT.